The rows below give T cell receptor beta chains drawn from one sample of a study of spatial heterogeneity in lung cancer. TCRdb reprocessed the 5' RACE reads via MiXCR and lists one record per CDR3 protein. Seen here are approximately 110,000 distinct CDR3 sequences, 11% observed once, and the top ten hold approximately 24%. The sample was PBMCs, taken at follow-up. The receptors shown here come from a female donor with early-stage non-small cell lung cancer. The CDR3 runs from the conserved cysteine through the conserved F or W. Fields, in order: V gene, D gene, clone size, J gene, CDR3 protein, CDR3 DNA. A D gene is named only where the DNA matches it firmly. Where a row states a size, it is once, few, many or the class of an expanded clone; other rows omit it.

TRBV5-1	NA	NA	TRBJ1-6	CASSLEGVNSPLHF	TGCGCCAGCAGCTTGGAAGGGGTCAATTCACCCCTCCACTTT
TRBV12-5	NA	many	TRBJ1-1	CASGPGSNFGAFF	TGTGCTAGTGGGCCGGGATCCAATTTTGGAGCTTTCTTT
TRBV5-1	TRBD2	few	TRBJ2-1	CASSEGLAPNEQFF	TGCGCCAGCAGCGAGGGACTAGCGCCTAATGAGCAGTTCTTC
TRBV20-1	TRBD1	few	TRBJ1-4	CSVLHPGQGGEKLFF	TGCAGTGTCCTTCATCCGGGACAGGGAGGGGAAAAACTGTTTTTT
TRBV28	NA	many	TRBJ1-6	CASSSVAPLHF	TGTGCCAGCAGTTCAGTCGCCCCCCTCCACTTT
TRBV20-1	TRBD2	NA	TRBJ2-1	CSARATSGSFNEQFF	TGCAGTGCTAGAGCAACTAGCGGGAGTTTTAATGAGCAGTTCTTC
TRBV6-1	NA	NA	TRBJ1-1	CASQNYRNTEAFF	TGTGCCAGCCAGAATTACAGGAACACTGAAGCTTTCTTT
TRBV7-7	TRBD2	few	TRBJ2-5	CASSLGASGQETQYF	TGTGCTAGCAGCTTGGGGGCTAGCGGGCAAGAGACCCAGTACTTC
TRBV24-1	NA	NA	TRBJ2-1	CATSDFGARSDEQFF	TGTGCCACCAGTGATTTCGGCGCTAGGAGCGATGAGCAGTTCTTC
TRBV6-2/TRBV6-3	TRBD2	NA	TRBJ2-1	CASKGTSGRSYNEQFF	TGTGCCAGCAAAGGGACTAGCGGGAGATCCTACAATGAGCAGTTCTTC
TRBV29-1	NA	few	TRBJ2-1	CSVVTYNEQFF	TGCAGCGTTGTGACCTACAATGAGCAGTTCTTC
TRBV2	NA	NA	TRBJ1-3	CASSEGQPGTAGNTIYF	TGTGCCAGCAGTGAGGGCCAGCCGGGGACGGCTGGAAACACCATATATTTT
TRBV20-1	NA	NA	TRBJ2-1	CSARKAEYNEQFF	TGCAGTGCTAGGAAAGCGGAGTACAATGAGCAGTTCTTC
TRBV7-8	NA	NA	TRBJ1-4	CASSPRTRTNEKLFF	TGTGCCAGCAGCCCACGGACGCGAACTAATGAAAAACTGTTTTTC
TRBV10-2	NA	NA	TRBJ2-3	CASSERYGPSTDTQYF	TGCGCCAGCAGTGAGAGATATGGCCCGAGCACAGATACGCAGTATTTT
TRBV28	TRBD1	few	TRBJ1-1	CASSLFVLRGQMNTEAFF	TGTGCCAGCAGTTTATTTGTGCTCCGGGGACAGATGAACACTGAAGCTTTCTTT
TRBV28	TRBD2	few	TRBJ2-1	CASSLGGGRAAEQFF	TGTGCCAGCAGTTTAGGTGGCGGGAGGGCGGCTGAGCAGTTCTTC
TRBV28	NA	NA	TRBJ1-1	CASSDRLTEAFF	TGTGCCAGCAGCGACAGGCTGACTGAAGCTTTCTTT
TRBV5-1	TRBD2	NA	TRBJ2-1	CASSPPGSGSEQFF	TGCGCCAGCAGCCCCCCTGGCAGCGGGAGTGAGCAGTTCTTC
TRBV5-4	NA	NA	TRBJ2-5	CASTWGGRSQETQYF	TGTGCCAGCACCTGGGGGGGCAGGAGTCAAGAGACCCAGTACTTC
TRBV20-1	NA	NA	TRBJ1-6	CSARGGGDKNSPLHF	TGCAGTGCTAGAGGGGGAGGGGATAAAAATTCACCCCTCCACTTT
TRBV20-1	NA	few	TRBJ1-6	CSARDPTGSYNSPLHF	TGCAGTGCTAGAGATCCTACAGGGAGCTATAATTCACCCCTCCACTTT
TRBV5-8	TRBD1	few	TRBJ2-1	CASSEAGTEWLYNEQFF	TGTGCCAGCAGCGAAGCCGGGACAGAATGGCTCTACAATGAGCAGTTCTTC
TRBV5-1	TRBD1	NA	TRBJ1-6	CASSSSTGARIGVPLHF	TGCGCCAGCAGCTCCTCTACAGGGGCGAGAATAGGTGTTCCCCTCCACTTT
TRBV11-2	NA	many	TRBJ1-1	CASSLETGTEAFF	TGTGCCAGCAGCTTAGAAACTGGGACTGAAGCTTTCTTT
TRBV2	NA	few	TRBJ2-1	CASSVKAYNEQFF	TGTGCCAGCAGTGTAAAGGCATACAATGAGCAGTTCTTC
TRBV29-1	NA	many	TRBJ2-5	CSVEGTTGYQETQYF	TGCAGCGTTGAAGGGACTACCGGATACCAAGAGACCCAGTACTTC